This T cell receptor (beta chain) was identified during a study of human T cells and chemical hapten exposure. Time point indicated: healthy volunteer bleed at 2 weeks. The authors extracted total RNA from unfractionated whole blood. MiXCR, applied by TCRdb to the RACE reads, yields one record per CDR3 protein. Among over 85,000 distinct CDR3 sequences, roughly 8.5% were seen once, and the ten largest hold around 2.8%. The CDR3 length is 15 residues. Germline V lookup: CDR1 SEHNR, CDR2 FQNEAQ (reference sequence). Trimming removed 5 bases at V and 6 bases at J, with 17 bases between. This clonotype occurred a few times.

The rearrangement links TRBV7-9 to TRBJ2-1, with D perhaps matching TRBD1 (7 bases). Sample: whole blood. The receptor was isolated from a female donor in good health. Some clones in this sample may be carry-over from other donors' samples. The CDR3 loop reads CASSPRRGVINEQFF. The DNA for the CDR3 is TGTGCCAGCAGCCCCCGCAGGGGGGTCATCAATGAGCAGTTCTTC.